The entry that follows covers one TCR beta chain sequence. The sample originates from a study of cytomegalovirus exposure and HLA in healthy donors. PCR employed 60 Vbeta and 13 Jbeta primers. Libraries were prepared by immunoSEQ multiplex PCR; TCRdb keeps only in-frame clonotypes and omits some of them. The sample consists of 75,000 to 95,000 clones, approximately 57% of them appearing once. The CDR3 is 18 amino acids. V was pared by 0 bases and J by 2 bases, with 7 bases of the junction left unmatched. Germline CDR1 and CDR2: LGHNT and FRNRAP. The specimen sequenced was PBMCs. The chain couples TRBV12-5 to TRBJ1-3; TRBD1 matches 10 bases. This receptor was identified in a woman in her thirties in good health and CMV-seronegative. The CDR3 protein is CASGLVHSDRGTGNTIYF. The CDR3, as DNA: TGTGCTAGTGGTTTGGTACATTCGGACAGGGGGACTGGAAACACCATATATTTT.